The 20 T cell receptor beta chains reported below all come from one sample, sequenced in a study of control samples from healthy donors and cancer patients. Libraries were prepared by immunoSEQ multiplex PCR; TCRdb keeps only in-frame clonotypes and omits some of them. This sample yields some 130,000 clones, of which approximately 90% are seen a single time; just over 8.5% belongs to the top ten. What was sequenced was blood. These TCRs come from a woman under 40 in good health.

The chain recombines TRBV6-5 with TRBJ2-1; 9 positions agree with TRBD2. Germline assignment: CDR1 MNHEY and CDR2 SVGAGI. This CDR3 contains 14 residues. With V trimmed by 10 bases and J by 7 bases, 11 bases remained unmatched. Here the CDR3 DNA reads TGTGCCACCAAAAGGATTAGCGGGAGTAATGAGCAGTTCTTC. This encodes CATKRISGSNEQFF.

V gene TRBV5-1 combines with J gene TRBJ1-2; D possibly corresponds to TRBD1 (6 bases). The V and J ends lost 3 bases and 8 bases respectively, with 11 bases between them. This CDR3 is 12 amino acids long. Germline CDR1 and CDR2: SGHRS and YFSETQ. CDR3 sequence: CASSYTGNGYTF. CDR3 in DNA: TGCGCCAGCAGCTACACAGGGAACGGCTACACCTTC.

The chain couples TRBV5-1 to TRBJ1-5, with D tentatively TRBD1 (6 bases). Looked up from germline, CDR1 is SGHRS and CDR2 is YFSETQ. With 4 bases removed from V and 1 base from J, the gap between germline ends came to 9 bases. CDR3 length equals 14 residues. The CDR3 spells CASSPQGSNQPQHF. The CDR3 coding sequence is TGCGCCAGCAGCCCCCAGGGGAGCAATCAGCCCCAGCATTTT. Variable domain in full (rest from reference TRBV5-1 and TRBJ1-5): KAGVTQTPRYLIKTRGQQVTLSCSPISGHRSVSWYQQTPGQGLQFLFEYFSETQRNKGNFPGRFSGRQFSNSRSEMNVSTLELGDSALYLCASSPQGSNQPQHFGDGTRLSIL.

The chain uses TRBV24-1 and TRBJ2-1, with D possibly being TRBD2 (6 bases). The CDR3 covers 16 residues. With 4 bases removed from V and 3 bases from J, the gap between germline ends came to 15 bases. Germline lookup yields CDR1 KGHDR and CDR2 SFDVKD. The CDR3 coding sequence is TGTGCCACCAGTGACCCAACCGGGAGTAGCTACAATGAGCAGTTCTTC. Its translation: CATSDPTGSSYNEQFF.

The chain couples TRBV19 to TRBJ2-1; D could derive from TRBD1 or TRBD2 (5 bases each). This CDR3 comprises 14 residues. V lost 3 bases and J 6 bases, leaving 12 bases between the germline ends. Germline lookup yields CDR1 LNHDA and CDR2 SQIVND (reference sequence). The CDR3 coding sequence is TGTGCCAGTAGTATCAGCCAGGGACCCAATGAGCAGTTCTTC. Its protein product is CASSISQGPNEQFF. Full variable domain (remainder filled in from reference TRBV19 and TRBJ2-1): DGGITQSPKYLFRKEGQNVTLSCEQNLNHDAMYWYRQDPGQGLRLIYYSQIVNDFQKGDIAEGYSVSREKKESFPLTVTSAQKNPTAFYLCASSISQGPNEQFFGPGTRLTVL.

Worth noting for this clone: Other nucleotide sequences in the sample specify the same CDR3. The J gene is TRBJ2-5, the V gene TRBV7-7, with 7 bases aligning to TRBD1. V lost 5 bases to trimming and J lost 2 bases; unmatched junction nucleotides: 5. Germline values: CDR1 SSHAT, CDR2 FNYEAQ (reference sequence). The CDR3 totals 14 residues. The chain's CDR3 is CASSLDRAQETQYF. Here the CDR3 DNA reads TGTGCCAGCAGCCTCGACAGGGCTCAAGAGACCCAGTACTTC.

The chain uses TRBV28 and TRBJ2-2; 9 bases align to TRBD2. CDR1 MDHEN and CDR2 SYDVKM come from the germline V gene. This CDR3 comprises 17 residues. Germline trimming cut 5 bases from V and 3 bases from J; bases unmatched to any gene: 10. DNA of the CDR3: TGTGCCAGCAGTGTCCCGCTAGCGGGATCTGACACCGGGGAGCTGTTTTTT. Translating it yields CASSVPLAGSDTGELFF.

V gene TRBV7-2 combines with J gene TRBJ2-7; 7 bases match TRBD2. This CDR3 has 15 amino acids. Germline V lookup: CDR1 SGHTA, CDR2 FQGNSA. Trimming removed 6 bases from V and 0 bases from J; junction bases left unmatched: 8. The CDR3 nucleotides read TGTGCCAGCAGTCCCCACGGCGGGAGCTCCTACGAGCAGTACTTC. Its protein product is CASSPHGGSSYEQYF.

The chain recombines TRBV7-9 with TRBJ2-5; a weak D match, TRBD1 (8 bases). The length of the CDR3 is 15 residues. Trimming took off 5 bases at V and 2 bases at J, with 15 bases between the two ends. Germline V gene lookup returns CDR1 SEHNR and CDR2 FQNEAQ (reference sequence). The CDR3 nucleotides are TGTGCCAGCAGCGGGGAGGGACAGGTACAAGAGACCCAGTACTTC. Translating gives CASSGEGQVQETQYF.

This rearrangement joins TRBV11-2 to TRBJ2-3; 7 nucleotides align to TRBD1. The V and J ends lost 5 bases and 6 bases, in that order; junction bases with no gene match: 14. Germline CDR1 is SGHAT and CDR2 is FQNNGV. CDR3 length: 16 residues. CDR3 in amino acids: CASSQTSGGSWDTQYF. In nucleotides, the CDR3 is TGTGCCAGCAGCCAAACTTCAGGGGGTTCATGGGATACGCAGTATTTT.

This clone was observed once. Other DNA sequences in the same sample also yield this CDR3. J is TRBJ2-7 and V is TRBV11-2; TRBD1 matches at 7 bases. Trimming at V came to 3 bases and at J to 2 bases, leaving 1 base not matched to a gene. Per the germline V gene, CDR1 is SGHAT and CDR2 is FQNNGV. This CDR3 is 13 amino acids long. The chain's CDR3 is CASSFGQAYEQYF. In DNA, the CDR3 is TGTGCCAGCAGCTTTGGACAGGCCTACGAGCAGTACTTC.

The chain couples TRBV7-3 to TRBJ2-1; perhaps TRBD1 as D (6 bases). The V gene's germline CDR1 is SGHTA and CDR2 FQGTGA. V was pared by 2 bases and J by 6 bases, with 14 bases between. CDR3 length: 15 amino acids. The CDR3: CASSLSAGVINEQFF. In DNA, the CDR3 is TGTGCCAGCAGCTTATCGGCAGGGGTCATCAATGAGCAGTTCTTC.

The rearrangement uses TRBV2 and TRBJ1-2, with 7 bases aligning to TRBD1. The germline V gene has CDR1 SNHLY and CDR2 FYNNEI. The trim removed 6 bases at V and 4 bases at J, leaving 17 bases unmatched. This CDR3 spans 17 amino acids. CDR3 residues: CASSDCLGAGGCYGYTF. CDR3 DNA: TGTGCCAGCAGCGATTGTCTAGGAGCAGGGGGGTGCTATGGCTACACCTTC.

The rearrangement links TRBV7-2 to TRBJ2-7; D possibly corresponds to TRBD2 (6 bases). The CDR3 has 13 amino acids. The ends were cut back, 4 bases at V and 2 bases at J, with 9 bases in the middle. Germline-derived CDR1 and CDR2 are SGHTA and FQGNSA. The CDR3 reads CASSYSGAYEQYF. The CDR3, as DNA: TGTGCCAGCAGCTATTCGGGGGCCTACGAGCAGTACTTC.

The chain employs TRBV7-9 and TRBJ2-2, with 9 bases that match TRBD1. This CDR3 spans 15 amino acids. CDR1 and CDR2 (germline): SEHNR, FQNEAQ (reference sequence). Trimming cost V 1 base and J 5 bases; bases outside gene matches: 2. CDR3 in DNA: TGTGCCAGCAGCTTAGGACAGGGGGTGACCGGGGAGCTGTTTTTT. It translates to CASSLGQGVTGELFF.

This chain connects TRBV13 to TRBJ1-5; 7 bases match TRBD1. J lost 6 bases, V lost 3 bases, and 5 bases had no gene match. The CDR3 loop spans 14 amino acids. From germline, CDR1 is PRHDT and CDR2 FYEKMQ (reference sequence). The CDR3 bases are TGTGCCAGCAGCTTTCGGTCAGGGGGTCAGCCCCAGCATTTT. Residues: CASSFRSGGQPQHF.

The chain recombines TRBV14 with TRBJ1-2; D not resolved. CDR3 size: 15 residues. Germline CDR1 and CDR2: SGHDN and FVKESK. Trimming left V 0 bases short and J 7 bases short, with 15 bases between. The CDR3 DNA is TGTGCCAGCAGCCAAGATCGCGGGCAGATTTTTGGCTACACCTTC. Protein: CASSQDRGQIFGYTF.

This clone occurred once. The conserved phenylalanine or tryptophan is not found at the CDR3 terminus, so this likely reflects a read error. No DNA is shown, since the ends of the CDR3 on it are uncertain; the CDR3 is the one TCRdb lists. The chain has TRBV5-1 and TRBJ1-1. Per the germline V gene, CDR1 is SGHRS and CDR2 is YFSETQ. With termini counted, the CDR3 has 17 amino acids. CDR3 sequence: CASSSRGGAFFGQGTRL.

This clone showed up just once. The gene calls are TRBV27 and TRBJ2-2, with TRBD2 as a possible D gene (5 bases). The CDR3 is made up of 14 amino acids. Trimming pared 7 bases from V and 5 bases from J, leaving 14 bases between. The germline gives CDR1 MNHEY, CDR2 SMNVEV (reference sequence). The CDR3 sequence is CASTARRQTGELFF. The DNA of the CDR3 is TGTGCCAGCACTGCCAGGAGGCAGACCGGGGAGCTGTTTTTT.

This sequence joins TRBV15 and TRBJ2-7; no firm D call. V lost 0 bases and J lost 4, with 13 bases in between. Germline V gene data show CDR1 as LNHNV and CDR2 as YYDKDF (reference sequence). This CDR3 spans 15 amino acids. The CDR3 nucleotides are TGTGCCACCAGCAGAGATCCCGGACCTACATACGAGCAGTACTTC. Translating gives CATSRDPGPTYEQYF.